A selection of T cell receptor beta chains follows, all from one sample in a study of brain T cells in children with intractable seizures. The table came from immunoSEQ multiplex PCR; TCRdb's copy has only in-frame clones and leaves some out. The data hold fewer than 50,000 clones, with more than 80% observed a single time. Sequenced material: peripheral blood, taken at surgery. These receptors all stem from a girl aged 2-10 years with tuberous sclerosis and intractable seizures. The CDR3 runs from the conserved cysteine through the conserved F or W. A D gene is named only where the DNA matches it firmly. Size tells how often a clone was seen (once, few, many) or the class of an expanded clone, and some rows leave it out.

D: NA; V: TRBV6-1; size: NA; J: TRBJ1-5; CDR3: CASSESGRYSNQPQHF; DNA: TGTGCCAGCAGTGAATCTGGACGGTATAGCAATCAGCCCCAGCATTTT
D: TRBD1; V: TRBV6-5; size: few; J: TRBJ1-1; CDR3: CASSFGQVNTEAFF; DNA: TGTGCCAGCAGTTTCGGACAGGTGAACACTGAAGCTTTCTTT
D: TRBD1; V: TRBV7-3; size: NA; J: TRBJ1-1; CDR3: CASSYNPGQTFEAFF; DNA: TGTGCCAGCAGTTATAATCCGGGACAGACATTTGAAGCTTTCTTT
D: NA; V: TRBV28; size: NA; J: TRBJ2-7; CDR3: CASSSPDSIPYEQYF; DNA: TGTGCCAGCAGTTCCCCGGACAGTATCCCCTACGAGCAGTACTTC
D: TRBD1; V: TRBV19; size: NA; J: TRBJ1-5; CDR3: CASSKGSTGRNQPQHF; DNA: TGTGCCAGTAGTAAAGGCTCGACAGGGCGCAATCAGCCCCAGCATTTT
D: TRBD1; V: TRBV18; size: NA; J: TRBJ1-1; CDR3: CASSRDRGNTEAFF; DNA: TGTGCCAGCTCACGAGACAGGGGGAACACTGAAGCTTTCTTT
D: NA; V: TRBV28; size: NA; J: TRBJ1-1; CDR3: CASNAEGRLNTEAFF; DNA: TGTGCCAGCAACGCAGAGGGCAGGTTGAACACTGAAGCTTTCTTT
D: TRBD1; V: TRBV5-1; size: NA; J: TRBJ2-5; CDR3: CASSATGDIQETQYF; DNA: TGCGCCAGCAGCGCGACAGGGGACATCCAAGAGACCCAGTACTTC
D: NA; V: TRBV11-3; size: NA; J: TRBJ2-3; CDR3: CASSRGKVADTQYF; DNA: TGTGCCAGCAGCCGCGGGAAGGTGGCAGATACGCAGTATTTT
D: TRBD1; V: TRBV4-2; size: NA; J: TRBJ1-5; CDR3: CASSHQGARQPQHF; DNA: TGTGCCAGCAGCCACCAGGGGGCACGGCAGCCCCAGCATTTT
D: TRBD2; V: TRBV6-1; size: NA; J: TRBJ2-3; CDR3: CASSVRLERGGLADTQYF; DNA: TGTGCCAGCAGTGTACGACTAGAGCGGGGGGGCCTTGCAGATACGCAGTATTTT
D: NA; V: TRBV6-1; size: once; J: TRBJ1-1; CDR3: CASSEGARANPEAFF; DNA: TGTGCCAGCAGTGAAGGGGCCAGGGCGAATCCTGAAGCTTTCTTT
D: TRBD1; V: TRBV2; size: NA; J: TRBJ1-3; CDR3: CASDRGPSGNTIYF; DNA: TGTGCCAGCGACAGGGGCCCCTCCGGAAACACCATATATTTT
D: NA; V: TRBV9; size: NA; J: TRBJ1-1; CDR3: CASSVGGSSTEAFF; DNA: TGTGCCAGCAGCGTAGGAGGGAGTAGCACTGAAGCTTTCTTT
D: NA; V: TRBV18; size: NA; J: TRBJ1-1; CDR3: CASSPGNTEAFF; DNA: TGTGCCAGCTCACCAGGGAACACTGAAGCTTTCTTT
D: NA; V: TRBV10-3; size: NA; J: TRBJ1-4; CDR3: CAISEGFIEKLFF; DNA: TGTGCCATCAGTGAAGGTTTCATTGAAAAACTGTTTTTT
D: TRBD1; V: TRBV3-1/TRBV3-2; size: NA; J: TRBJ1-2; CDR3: CASRPQGAQNYGYTF; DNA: TGTGCCAGCAGGCCCCAGGGGGCTCAGAACTATGGCTACACCTTC
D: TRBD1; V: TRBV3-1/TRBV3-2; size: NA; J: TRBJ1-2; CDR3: CASSGTGGGYTF; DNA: TGTGCCAGCAGCGGGACAGGGGGCGGCTACACCTTC
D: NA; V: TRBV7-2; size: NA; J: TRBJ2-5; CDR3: CASSLATSEGQETQYF; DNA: TGTGCCAGCAGCTTAGCGACTAGTGAAGGGCAAGAGACCCAGTACTTC
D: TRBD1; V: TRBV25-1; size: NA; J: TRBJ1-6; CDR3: CASSEFGTGGYNSPLHF; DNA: TGTGCCAGCAGTGAATTCGGGACAGGCGGCTATAATTCACCCCTCCACTTT
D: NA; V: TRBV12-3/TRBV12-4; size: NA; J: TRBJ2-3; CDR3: CASSFRGTDTQYF; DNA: TGTGCCAGCAGTTTTAGGGGGACAGATACGCAGTATTTT
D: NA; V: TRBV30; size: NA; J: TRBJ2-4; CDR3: CAWSWDQKNIQYF; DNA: TGTGCCTGGAGTTGGGACCAGAAAAACATTCAGTACTTC
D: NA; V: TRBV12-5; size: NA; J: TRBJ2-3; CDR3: CASGSPYSGDFTDTQYF; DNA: TGTGCTAGTGGTTCCCCATATAGCGGAGACTTCACAGATACGCAGTATTTT
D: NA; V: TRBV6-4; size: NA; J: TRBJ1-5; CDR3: CASSNQPGGHSNQPQHF; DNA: TGTGCCAGCAGTAACCAACCGGGGGGGCATAGCAATCAGCCCCAGCATTTT
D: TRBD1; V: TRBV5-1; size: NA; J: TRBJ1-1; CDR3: CASSLETGQGNTEAFF; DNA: TGCGCCAGCAGCTTGGAGACGGGACAGGGGAACACTGAAGCTTTCTTT
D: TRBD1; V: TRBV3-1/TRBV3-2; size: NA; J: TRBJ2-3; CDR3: CASSRQGATEQYF; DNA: TGTGCCAGCAGCCGACAGGGGGCAACGGAGCAGTATTTT
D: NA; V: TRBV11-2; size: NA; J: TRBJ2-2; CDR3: CASSLTLFNTGELFF; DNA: TGTGCCAGCAGCTTAACCTTGTTCAACACCGGGGAGCTGTTTTTT
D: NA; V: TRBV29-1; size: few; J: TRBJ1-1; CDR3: CSVLWELTEAFF; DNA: TGCAGCGTTCTATGGGAACTCACTGAAGCTTTCTTT
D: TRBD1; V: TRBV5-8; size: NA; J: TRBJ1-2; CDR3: CASSLEGQGVRRYGYTF; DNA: TGTGCCAGCAGCTTGGAGGGACAGGGAGTTAGGCGCTATGGCTACACCTTC
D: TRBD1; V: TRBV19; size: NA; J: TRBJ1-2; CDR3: CASSTPGTGRTYGYTF; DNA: TGTGCCAGTAGTACCCCCGGGACAGGGAGGACCTATGGCTACACCTTC
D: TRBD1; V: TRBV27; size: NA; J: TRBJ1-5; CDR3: CASSFRTGGNQPQHF; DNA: TGTGCCAGCAGTTTTAGGACAGGGGGTAATCAGCCCCAGCATTTT
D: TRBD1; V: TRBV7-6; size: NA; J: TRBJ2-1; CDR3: CASSLRADRDRDEQFF; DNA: TGTGCCAGCAGCTTACGCGCCGACAGGGATAGGGATGAGCAGTTCTTC
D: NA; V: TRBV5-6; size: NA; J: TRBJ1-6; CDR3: CASSLAQGRNSPLHF; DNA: TGTGCCAGCAGCTTGGCCCAGGGAAGAAATTCACCCCTCCACTTT
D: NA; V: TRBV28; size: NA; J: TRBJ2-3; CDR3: CASSAGFRGDTQYF; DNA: TGTGCCAGCAGTGCGGGATTTCGGGGAGATACGCAGTATTTT
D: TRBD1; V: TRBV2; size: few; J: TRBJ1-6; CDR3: CASSVEQGAQSSPLHF; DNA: TGTGCCAGCAGTGTTGAACAGGGGGCTCAGAGTTCACCCCTCCACTTT
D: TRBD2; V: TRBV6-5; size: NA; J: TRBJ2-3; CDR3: CASRPGTSGGDTQYF; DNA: TGTGCCAGCAGACCCGGGACTAGCGGGGGTGATACGCAGTATTTT
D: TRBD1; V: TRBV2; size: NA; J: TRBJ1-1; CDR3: CASYGQGAEAFF; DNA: TGTGCCAGCTATGGACAGGGGGCTGAAGCTTTCTTT